This entry lists 18 T cell receptor beta chains sequenced from one sample in a study of T-cell memory formation after mild COVID-19. One entry per CDR3 protein, called by TCRdb with MiXCR from the 5' RACE reads. The sample holds 410,000 or so distinct CDR3 sequences, under 25% seen once. The sample consisted of PBMCs or a T cell subset sorted from them (not recorded which). The receptors stem from an adult woman who had mild COVID-19 (a few samples of this study predate the infection). Cell type and time point are not known.

The CDR3 DNA follows: TGTGCCAGCGATGCCACGGTCGGTCAGCCCCAGCATTTT. Protein sequence: CASDATVGQPQHF. V usage is TRBV6-6 and J usage is TRBJ1-5; D gene uncertain. Per germline, CDR1 MNHNY and CDR2 SVGAGI (reference sequence). The CDR3 consists of 13 residues. V was pared by 8 bases and J by 6 bases, with 14 bases between.

The chain links TRBV7-9 to TRBJ2-5; 8 nucleotides line up with TRBD1. With 5 bases clipped from V and 2 bases from J, the junction kept 4 bases outside the gene matches. Per germline, CDR1 SEHNR and CDR2 FQNEAQ (reference sequence). CDR3 size: 14 residues. The CDR3 DNA reads as TGTGCCAGCAGCCGGACAGGGCGACAAGAGACCCAGTACTTC. As protein: CASSRTGRQETQYF.

This clonotype has just a few counts. This chain links TRBV5-4 with TRBJ2-5; D is perhaps TRBD1 (6 bases). Germline CDR1 is SGHNT and CDR2 is YYREEE (reference sequence). The V gene lost 1 base and the J gene lost 5 bases, with 15 bases spanning the gap. This CDR3 is built from 15 residues. The CDR3: CASSLLTGLVETQYF. CDR3 sequence (DNA): TGTGCCAGCAGCTTGCTCACAGGGCTGGTTGAGACCCAGTACTTC.

This clonotype was counted ten times or more. The chain is built from TRBV4-2 and TRBJ2-5, with 11 bases matching TRBD2. CDR1 and CDR2 from the germline V gene are LGHNA and YNFKEQ. The CDR3 runs to 17 residues. J was trimmed by 8 bases and V by 0 bases; bases with no gene match: 11. DNA of the CDR3: TGTGCCAGCAGCCAAGAGGCACTAGCGGGGGCCCAAGGTACCCAGTACTTC. It yields the protein CASSQEALAGAQGTQYF.

The sample holds a few counts of this clonotype. The chain combines TRBV20-1 with TRBJ2-1; D is undetermined. The CDR3 is 11 amino acids. Germline V lookup: CDR1 DFQATT, CDR2 SNEGSKA (reference sequence). Between the trimmed V and J ends, which lost 2 bases and 10 bases, there was a span of 9 bases. The CDR3 sequence is CSARIGWEQFF. Written as DNA, the CDR3 is TGCAGTGCTAGAATTGGGTGGGAGCAGTTCTTC.

There are a few counts of this clonotype. V gene TRBV29-1 combines with J gene TRBJ2-1; 7 nucleotides align to TRBD2. The CDR3 runs to 15 residues. Germline V gene lookup returns CDR1 SQVTM and CDR2 ANQGSEA. V was pared by 0 bases and J by 4 bases, with 6 bases of the junction left unmatched. The chain's CDR3 is CSVEELAVPYNEQFF. The CDR3, as DNA: TGCAGCGTTGAAGAGCTAGCGGTTCCATACAATGAGCAGTTCTTC.

The chain uses TRBV3-1 and TRBJ2-7; perhaps TRBD1 as D (5 bases). Per the germline V gene, CDR1 is LGHDT and CDR2 is YNNKEL (reference sequence). The V gene lost 4 bases and the J gene lost 6 bases, with 13 bases spanning the gap. The CDR3 extends over 13 amino acids. The chain's CDR3 is CASSPRARAEQYF. CDR3 DNA sequence: TGTGCCAGCAGCCCAAGGGCCAGGGCCGAGCAGTACTTC.

This clonotype was seen a handful of times. The chain employs TRBV25-1 and TRBJ2-3; D is unclear. The germline V gene encodes CDR1 MGHDK and CDR2 SYGVNS. V was clipped by 2 bases and J by 0 bases, with 12 bases between them. The CDR3 has 16 amino acids. DNA of the CDR3: TGTGCCAGCAGTGAAGCCTCTCACTCAAGCACAGATACGCAGTATTTT. Translation: CASSEASHSSTDTQYF.

This clonotype has just a few counts. The chain is built from TRBV5-1 and TRBJ1-1; 9 nucleotides line up with TRBD1. With 4 bases clipped from V and 10 bases from J, the junction kept 8 bases outside the gene matches. The CDR3 is 13 residues long. Germline assignment: CDR1 SGHRS and CDR2 YFSETQ. CDR3 nucleotides: TGCGCCAGCAGCCCCGGGACAGGGAAGTCAGCTTTCTTT. Its translation: CASSPGTGKSAFF. The complete variable domain, with remaining parts taken from reference TRBV5-1 and TRBJ1-1, reads KAGVTQTPRYLIKTRGQQVTLSCSPISGHRSVSWYQQTPGQGLQFLFEYFSETQRNKGNFPGRFSGRQFSNSRSEMNVSTLELGDSALYLCASSPGTGKSAFFGQGTRLTVV.

The CDR3 region is CASSEIAGGPDTQYF. CDR3 sequence (DNA): TGTGCCAGCAGTGAAATAGCGGGAGGGCCAGATACGCAGTATTTT. This chain joins TRBV2 and TRBJ2-3; 11 bases are a match to TRBD2. Germline trimming cut 2 bases from V and 4 bases from J; bases unmatched to any gene: 2. Germline V gives CDR1 SNHLY, CDR2 FYNNEI. The CDR3 totals 15 residues.

This clonotype was found a few times. The chain employs TRBV20-1 and TRBJ1-2, with a possible D match to TRBD1 (5 bases). Germline CDR1 reads DFQATT; CDR2 reads SNEGSKA (reference sequence). Trimming pared 6 bases from V and 2 bases from J, leaving 13 bases between. CDR3 length: 13 amino acids. The CDR3 sequence: CSADPRGNYGYTF. CDR3 in DNA: TGCAGTGCAGACCCACGGGGGAACTATGGCTACACCTTC.

The chain combines TRBV7-2 with TRBJ2-5, with TRBD2 matching over 9 bases. The trim removed 8 bases at V and 10 bases at J, leaving 17 bases unmatched. The CDR3 length is 15 residues. Germline V lookup: CDR1 SGHTA, CDR2 FQGNSA. CDR3 coding DNA: TGTGCCAGCTCCCTAGCGGGGTACACCAAGAGTGGCCAGTACTTC. It yields the protein CASSLAGYTKSGQYF.

This clonotype has only a few counts. The V and J genes are TRBV7-9 and TRBJ2-5; 7 nucleotides line up with TRBD2. V lost 3 bases, J lost 2 bases, and 3 bases stayed unmatched. This CDR3 spans 14 amino acids. Germline CDR1 and CDR2: SEHNR and FQNEAQ (reference sequence). For the CDR3, the DNA is TGTGCCAGCAGCTTGGGACTACCTCAAGAGACCCAGTACTTC. Translated: CASSLGLPQETQYF.

This clonotype was observed a few times. CDR3 sequence: CASSYEQGIWGELFF. In DNA form, the CDR3 reads TGTGCCAGCAGTTACGAACAGGGGATCTGGGGGGAGCTGTTTTTT. V gene TRBV6-5 combines with J gene TRBJ2-2, with 7 bases fitting TRBD1. This CDR3 has 15 amino acids. The ends lost 2 bases at V and 8 bases at J; junction bases unmatched: 8. Germline V gene sequence: CDR1 MNHEY, CDR2 SVGAGI.

The chain is built from TRBV25-1 and TRBJ1-2; D is ambiguous. This CDR3 region has 12 residues. Germline V gene lookup returns CDR1 MGHDK and CDR2 SYGVNS. V gave up 3 bases and J gave up 2 bases, with 4 bases separating them. CDR3 sequence: CASSDQNYGYTF. The CDR3 nucleotides read TGTGCCAGCAGTGATCAAAACTATGGCTACACCTTC.

This sequence joins TRBV6-5 and TRBJ2-1, with D possibly TRBD1 on 8 matching bases. The germline gives CDR1 MNHEY, CDR2 SVGAGI. The CDR3 has 15 residues. V lost 5 bases and J 8 bases, leaving 19 bases between the germline ends. The CDR3 region has the DNA TGTGCCAGCAGTCCCCGCCCCACAGGGGGGGATGAGCAGTTCTTC. Amino acids: CASSPRPTGGDEQFF.

The rearrangement uses TRBV12-3 or TRBV12-4 and TRBJ2-1; TRBD2 matches 9 bases. The CDR3 loop spans 16 amino acids. V lost 7 bases, J lost 5 bases, and 12 bases stayed unmatched. The CDR3 region is CASNIPGLASHNEQFF. In DNA form, the CDR3 reads TGTGCCAGCAATATACCGGGACTAGCTTCCCACAATGAGCAGTTCTTC.

The V and J genes are TRBV12-3 or TRBV12-4 and TRBJ1-1; D gene ambiguous. The CDR3 runs to 13 residues. The V end lost 5 bases, the J end lost 0 bases, and 7 bases lay between the germline ends. CDR3: CASSTRLNTEAFF. The CDR3 DNA follows: TGTGCCAGCAGTACCCGGTTGAACACTGAAGCTTTCTTT.